This TCR beta chain was sequenced during a study of T cells in Graves' hyperthyroidism and ophthalmopathy. General study points: Stable hyperthyroidism was told apart from ophthalmopathy by a model built on 13 V-J features. Ophthalmopathy was identified by the model a median about 6.8 months ahead of onset.

Subjects with ophthalmopathy showed a Clinical Activity Score no lower than 3, a NOSPECS grade no lower than 4, and a duration shorter than 3 months. Uncontrolled infection, other autoimmune disease, pregnancy or lactation barred patients from enrollment. Amplification of TCR beta CDR3 regions was performed using RNA transcripts as template. Using the HTBI primer set, a first-round RT-PCR was run on the TCR CDR3. One entry per CDR3 protein, called by TCRdb with MiXCR from the multiplex PCR reads. The table lists about half a million distinct CDR3 sequences, 15% to 20% of them singletons. On this clonotype: Its cognate antigen is unknown.

This clonotype was obtained from a man aged 40-49 years with Graves' ophthalmopathy. Sequencing was done on a sample of blood.

The CDR3 here is CASSSRQGAVTYNEQFF. CDR3 in DNA: TGTGCCAGCAGTTCCCGACAGGGGGCAGTAACCTACAATGAGCAGTTCTTC. The chain is built from TRBV12-3 or TRBV12-4 and TRBJ2-1; 10 nucleotides align to TRBD1. Trimming at V came to 4 bases and at J to 2 bases, leaving 8 bases not matched to a gene. This CDR3 comprises 17 residues.